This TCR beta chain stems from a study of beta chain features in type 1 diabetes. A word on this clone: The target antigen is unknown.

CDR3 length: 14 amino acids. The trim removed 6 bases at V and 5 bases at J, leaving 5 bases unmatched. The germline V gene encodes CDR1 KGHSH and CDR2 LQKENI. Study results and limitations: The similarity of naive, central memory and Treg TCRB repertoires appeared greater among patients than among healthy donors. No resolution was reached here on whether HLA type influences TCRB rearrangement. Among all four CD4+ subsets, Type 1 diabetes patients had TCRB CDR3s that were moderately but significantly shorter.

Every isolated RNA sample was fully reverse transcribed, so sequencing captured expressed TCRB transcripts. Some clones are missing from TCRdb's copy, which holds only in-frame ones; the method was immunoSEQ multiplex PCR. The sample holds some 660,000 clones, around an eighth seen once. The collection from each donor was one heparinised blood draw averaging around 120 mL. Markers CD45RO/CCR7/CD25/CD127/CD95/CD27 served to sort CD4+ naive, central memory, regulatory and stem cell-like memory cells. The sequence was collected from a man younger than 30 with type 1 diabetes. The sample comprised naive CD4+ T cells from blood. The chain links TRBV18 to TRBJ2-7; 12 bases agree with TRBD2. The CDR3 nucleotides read TGTGCCAGCTCCCCGACTAGCGGGAGCCACGAGCAGTACTTC. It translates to CASSPTSGSHEQYF.